The clone carrying this TCR beta chain was counted only a few times. Antigen unknown. TCRdb reanalysed the RT-PCR reads using MiXCR and keeps one entry per CDR3 protein. The table shows about 780,000 distinct CDR3 sequences, with under 20% occurring only once. This specimen comes from a study of response to subunit inactivated influenza vaccine. Findings and limits, study-wide: Only a handful of new T cells, the authors suggested, are recruited with each seasonal influenza vaccination.

V was shortened by 10 bases and J by 2 bases, with 10 bases between the two germline ends. CDR1 is MDHEN, CDR2 SYDVKM, per germline. This CDR3 contains 12 residues. The TCR was taken from a man in his fifties who received an inactivated influenza vaccine. The chain uses TRBV28 and TRBJ2-3; D ambiguous. Sequences were derived from PBMCs from blood, sampled 5 to 6 days after vaccination. CDR3 DNA sequence: TGTGCCATTGCCAAAATCACAGATACGCAGTATTTT. It encodes CAIAKITDTQYF.